This T cell receptor beta chain was identified during a study of T cell changes during pregnancy in multiple sclerosis. Trimming stripped 0 bases from V and 4 bases from J, with 17 bases between. The germline CDR1 and CDR2 sequences are SGHKS and YYEKEE (reference sequence). This CDR3 spans 16 amino acids. Assay used: immunoSEQ multiplex PCR; TCRdb lists only in-frame clones, some missing. The repertoire consists of 40,000 to 50,000 clones, with about 92% occurring once and the leading ten covering 0.6% to 0.75%. The chain links TRBV5-5 to TRBJ2-7; D may be TRBD2 (6 bases). Sequencing used CD4+ T cells from peripheral blood mononuclear cells, obtained in the third trimester of pregnancy. The sequence came from a female donor with multiple sclerosis, enrolled in a pregnancy study. DNA of the CDR3: TGTGCCAGCAGCTTGGCGGCCGGACTACCATTATACGAGCAGTACTTC. This gives the protein CASSLAAGLPLYEQYF.